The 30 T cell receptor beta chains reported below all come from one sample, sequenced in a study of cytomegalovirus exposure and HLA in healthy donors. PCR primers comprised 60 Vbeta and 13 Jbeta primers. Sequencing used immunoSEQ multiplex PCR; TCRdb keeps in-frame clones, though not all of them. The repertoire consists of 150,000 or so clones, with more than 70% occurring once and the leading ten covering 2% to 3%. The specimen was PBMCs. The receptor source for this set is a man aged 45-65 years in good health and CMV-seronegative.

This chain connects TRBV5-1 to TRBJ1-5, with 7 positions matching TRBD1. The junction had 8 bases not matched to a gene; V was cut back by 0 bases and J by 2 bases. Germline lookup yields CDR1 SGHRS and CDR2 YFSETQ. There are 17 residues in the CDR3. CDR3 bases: TGCGCCAGCAGCTTGGGACAGGGCGATTTTGGCAATCAGCCCCAGCATTTT. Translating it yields CASSLGQGDFGNQPQHF.

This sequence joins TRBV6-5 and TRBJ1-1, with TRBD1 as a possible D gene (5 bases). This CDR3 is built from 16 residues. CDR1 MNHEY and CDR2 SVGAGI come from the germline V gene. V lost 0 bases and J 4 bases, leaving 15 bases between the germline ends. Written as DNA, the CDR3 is TGTGCCAGCAGTTACTCGATGTCGGGGGAAGGCACTGAAGCTTTCTTT. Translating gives CASSYSMSGEGTEAFF.

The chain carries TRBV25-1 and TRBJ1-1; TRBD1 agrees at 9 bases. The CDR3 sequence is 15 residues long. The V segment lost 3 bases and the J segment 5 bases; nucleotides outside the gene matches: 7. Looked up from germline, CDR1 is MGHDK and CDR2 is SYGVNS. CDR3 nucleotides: TGTGCCAGCAGTGATCCCCGGGACAGGGTGACTGAAGCTTTCTTT. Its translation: CASSDPRDRVTEAFF.

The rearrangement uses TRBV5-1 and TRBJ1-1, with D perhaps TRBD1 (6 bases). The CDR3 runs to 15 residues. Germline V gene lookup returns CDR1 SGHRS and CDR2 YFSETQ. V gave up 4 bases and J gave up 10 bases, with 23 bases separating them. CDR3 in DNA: TGCGCCAGCAGCCTCAACTTGGGGGCAGGAACCGGAGCTTTCTTT. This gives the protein CASSLNLGAGTGAFF.

The CDR3 protein is CASSQDGQDRWRTNEKLFF. In nucleotides, the CDR3 is TGCGCCAGCAGCCAAGATGGACAGGATCGGTGGAGGACTAATGAAAAACTGTTTTTT. This chain joins TRBV4-1 and TRBJ1-4, with 7 bases lining up with TRBD1. The CDR3 extends over 19 amino acids. Per the germline V gene, CDR1 is MGHRA and CDR2 is YSYEKL. With V trimmed by 0 bases and J by 2 bases, 12 bases remained unmatched.

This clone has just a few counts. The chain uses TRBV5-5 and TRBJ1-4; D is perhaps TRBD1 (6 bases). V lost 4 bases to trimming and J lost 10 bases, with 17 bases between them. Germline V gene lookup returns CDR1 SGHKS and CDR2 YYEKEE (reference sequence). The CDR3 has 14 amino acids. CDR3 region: CASSPSRTERKLFF. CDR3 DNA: TGTGCCAGCAGCCCGTCCCGGACAGAAAGAAAACTGTTTTTT.

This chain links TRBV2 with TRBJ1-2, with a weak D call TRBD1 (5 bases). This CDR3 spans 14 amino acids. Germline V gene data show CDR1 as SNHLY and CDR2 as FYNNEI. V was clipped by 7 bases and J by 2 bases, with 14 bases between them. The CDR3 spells CASMVTASNYGYTF. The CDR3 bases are TGTGCCAGCATGGTGACAGCCTCCAACTATGGCTACACCTTC.

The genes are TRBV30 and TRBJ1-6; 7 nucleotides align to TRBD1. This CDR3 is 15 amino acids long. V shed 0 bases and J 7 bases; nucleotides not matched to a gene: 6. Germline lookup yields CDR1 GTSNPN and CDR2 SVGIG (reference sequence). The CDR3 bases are TGTGCCTGGAGTGTTCTACAGGGGCCAAATTCACCCCTCCACTTT. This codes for CAWSVLQGPNSPLHF.

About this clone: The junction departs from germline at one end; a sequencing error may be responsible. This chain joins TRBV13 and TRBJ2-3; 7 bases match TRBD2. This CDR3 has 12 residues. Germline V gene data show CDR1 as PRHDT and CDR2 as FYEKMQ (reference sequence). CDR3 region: CASSTHPQLAFF. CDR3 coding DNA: TGTGCCAGCAGCACGCACCCTCAACTAGCGTTTTTT.

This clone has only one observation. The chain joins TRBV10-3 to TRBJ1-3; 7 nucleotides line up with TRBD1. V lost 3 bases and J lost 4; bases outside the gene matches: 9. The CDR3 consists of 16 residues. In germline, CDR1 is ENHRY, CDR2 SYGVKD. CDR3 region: CAISDIHRDSGNTIYF. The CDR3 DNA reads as TGTGCCATCAGTGATATCCACCGGGACAGCGGAAACACCATATATTTT.

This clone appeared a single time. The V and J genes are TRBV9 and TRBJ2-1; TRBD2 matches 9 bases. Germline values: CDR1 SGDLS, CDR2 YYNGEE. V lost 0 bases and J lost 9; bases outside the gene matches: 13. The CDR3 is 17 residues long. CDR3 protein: CASSVALLAGGQGEQFF. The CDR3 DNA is TGTGCCAGCAGCGTAGCTTTACTGGCGGGGGGGCAGGGTGAGCAGTTCTTC.

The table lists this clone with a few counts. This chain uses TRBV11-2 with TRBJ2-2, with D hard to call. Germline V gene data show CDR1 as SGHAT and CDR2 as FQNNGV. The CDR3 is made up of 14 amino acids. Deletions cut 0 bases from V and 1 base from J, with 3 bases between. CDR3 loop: CASSLERNTGELFF. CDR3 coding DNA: TGTGCCAGCAGCTTAGAGAGGAACACCGGGGAGCTGTTTTTT.

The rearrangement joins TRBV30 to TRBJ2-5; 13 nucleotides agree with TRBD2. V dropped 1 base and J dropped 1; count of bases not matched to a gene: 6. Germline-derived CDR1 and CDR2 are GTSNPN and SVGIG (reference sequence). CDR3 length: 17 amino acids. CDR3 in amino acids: CAWSEGTSGDLQETQYF. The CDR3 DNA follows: TGTGCCTGGAGTGAGGGGACTAGCGGGGACCTCCAAGAGACCCAGTACTTC.

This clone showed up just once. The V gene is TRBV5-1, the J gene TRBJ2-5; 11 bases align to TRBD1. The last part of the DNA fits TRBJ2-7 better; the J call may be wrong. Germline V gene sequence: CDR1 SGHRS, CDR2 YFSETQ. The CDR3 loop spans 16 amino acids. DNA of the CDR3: TGCGCCAGCAGCTCACCTGGGACAGGGGGAATCTACGAGCAGTACTTC. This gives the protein CASSSPGTGGIYEQYF.

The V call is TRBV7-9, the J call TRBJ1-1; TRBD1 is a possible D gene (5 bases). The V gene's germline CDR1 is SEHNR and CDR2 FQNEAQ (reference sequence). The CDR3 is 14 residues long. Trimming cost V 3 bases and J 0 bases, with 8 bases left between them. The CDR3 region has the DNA TGTGCCAGCAGCTTGGGGCCACTGAACACTGAAGCTTTCTTT. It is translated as CASSLGPLNTEAFF.

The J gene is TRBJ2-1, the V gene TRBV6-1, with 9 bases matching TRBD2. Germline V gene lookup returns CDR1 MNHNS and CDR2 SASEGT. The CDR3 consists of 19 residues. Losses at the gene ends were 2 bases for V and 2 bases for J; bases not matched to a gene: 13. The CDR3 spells CASSERRLAGPPAYNEQFF. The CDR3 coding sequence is TGTGCCAGCAGTGAACGGAGGCTAGCGGGGCCCCCCGCCTACAATGAGCAGTTCTTC.

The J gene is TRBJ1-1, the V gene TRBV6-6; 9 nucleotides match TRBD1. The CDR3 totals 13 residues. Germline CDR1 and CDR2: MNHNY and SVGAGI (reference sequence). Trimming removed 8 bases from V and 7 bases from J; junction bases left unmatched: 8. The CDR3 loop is CASGNRQGDEAFF. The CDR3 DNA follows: TGTGCCAGCGGAAATCGACAGGGGGATGAAGCTTTCTTT.

The CDR3 spells CASSFEQAPSYYGYTF. The CDR3 bases are TGCGCCAGCAGCTTTGAACAGGCCCCTTCCTACTATGGCTACACCTTC. J is TRBJ1-2 and V is TRBV5-1, with D possibly TRBD1 on 5 matching bases. V was shortened by 2 bases and J by 3 bases, with 17 bases between the two germline ends. This CDR3 has 16 amino acids. Germline V lookup: CDR1 SGHRS, CDR2 YFSETQ.

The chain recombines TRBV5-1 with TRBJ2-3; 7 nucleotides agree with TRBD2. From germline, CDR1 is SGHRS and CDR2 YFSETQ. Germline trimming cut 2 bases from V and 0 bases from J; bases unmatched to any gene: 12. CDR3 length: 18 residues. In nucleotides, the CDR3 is TGCGCCAGCAGCTTCCTACCCCTAGCGGTGACTAGCACAGATACGCAGTATTTT. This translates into CASSFLPLAVTSTDTQYF.

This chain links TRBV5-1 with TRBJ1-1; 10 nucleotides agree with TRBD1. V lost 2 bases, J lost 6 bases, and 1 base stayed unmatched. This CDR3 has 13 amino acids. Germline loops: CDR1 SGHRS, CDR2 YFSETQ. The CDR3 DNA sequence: TGCGCCAGCAGCTTTGGACAGGGGGCTGAAGCTTTCTTT. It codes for CASSFGQGAEAFF.

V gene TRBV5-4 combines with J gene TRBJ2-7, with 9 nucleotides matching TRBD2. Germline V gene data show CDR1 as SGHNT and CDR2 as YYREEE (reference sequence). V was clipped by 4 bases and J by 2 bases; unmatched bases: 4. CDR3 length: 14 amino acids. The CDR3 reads CASSRTSDTYEQYF. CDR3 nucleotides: TGTGCCAGCAGCCGGACTAGCGACACCTACGAGCAGTACTTC.

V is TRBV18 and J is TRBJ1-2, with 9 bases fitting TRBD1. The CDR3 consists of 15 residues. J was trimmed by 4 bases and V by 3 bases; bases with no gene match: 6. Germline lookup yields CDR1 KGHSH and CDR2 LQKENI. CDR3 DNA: TGTGCCAGCTCACCTCCTACGACAGGGGGCTATGGCTACACCTTC. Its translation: CASSPPTTGGYGYTF. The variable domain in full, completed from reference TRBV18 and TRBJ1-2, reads NAGVMQNPRHLVRRRGQEARLRCSPMKGHSHVYWYRQLPEEGLKFMVYLQKENIIDESGMPKERFSAEFPKEGPSILRIQQVVRGDSAAYFCASSPPTTGGYGYTFGSGTRLTVV.

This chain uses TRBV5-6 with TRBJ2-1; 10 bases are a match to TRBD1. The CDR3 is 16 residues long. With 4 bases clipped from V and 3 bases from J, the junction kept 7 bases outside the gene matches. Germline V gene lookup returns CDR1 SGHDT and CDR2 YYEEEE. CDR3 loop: CASSPLGTGDYNEQFF. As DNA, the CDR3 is TGTGCCAGCAGCCCACTCGGGACAGGGGACTACAATGAGCAGTTCTTC. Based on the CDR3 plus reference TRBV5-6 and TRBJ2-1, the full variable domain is DAGVTQSPTHLIKTRGQQVTLRCSPKSGHDTVSWYQQALGQGPQFIFQYYEEEERQRGNFPDRFSGHQFPNYSSELNVNALLLGDSALYLCASSPLGTGDYNEQFFGPGTRLTVL.

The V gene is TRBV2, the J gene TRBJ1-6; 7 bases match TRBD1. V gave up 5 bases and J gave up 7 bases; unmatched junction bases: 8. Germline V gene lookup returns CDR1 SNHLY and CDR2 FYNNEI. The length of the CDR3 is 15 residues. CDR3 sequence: CASSLTGTANSPLHF. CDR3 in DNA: TGTGCCAGCAGTCTTACCGGGACAGCGAATTCACCCCTCCACTTT.

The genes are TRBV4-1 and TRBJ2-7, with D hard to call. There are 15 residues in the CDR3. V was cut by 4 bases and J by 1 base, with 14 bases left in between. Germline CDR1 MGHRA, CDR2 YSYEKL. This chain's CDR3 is CASSPPSASSYEQYF. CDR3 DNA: TGCGCCAGCAGCCCGCCGTCAGCGTCGTCCTACGAGCAGTACTTC.

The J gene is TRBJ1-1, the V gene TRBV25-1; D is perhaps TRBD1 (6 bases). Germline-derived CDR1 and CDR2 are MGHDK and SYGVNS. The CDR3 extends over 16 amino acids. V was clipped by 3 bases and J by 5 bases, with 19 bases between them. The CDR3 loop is CASSDRNPVGGTEAFF. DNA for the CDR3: TGTGCCAGCAGTGATCGGAACCCCGTAGGGGGAACTGAAGCTTTCTTT.

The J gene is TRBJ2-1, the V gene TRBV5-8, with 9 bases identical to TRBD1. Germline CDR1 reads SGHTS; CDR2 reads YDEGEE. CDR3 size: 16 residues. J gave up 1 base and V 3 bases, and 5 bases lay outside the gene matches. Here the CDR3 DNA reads TGTGCCAGCAGCTCATACGGACAGGGGTCCTACAATGAGCAGTTCTTC. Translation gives CASSSYGQGSYNEQFF.

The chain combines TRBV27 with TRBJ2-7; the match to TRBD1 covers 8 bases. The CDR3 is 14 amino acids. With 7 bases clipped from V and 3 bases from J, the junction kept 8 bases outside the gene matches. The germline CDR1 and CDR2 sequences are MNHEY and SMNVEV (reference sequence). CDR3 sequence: CASKTRTGHYEQYF. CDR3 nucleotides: TGTGCCAGCAAGACCCGGACAGGGCACTACGAGCAGTACTTC.

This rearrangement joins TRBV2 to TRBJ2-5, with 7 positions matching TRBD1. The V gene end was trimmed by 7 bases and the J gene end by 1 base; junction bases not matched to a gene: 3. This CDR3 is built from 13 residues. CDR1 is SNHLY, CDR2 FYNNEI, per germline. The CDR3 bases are TGTGCCAGCACATGGGACAGCCAAGAGACCCAGTACTTC. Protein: CASTWDSQETQYF.

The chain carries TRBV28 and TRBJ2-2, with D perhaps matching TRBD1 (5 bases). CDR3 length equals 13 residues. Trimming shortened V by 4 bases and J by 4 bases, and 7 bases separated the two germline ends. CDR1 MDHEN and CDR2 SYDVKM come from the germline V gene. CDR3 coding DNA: TGTGCCAGCAGTTCTGGGGCCACCGGGGAGCTGTTTTTT. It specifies CASSSGATGELFF.